This is a list of T cell receptor beta chains from one sample in a study of OX40 agonist ivuxolimab in advanced cancers. Libraries were prepared by immunoSEQ multiplex PCR; TCRdb keeps only in-frame clonotypes and omits some of them. The sample holds 63,000 or so clones, over 80% seen once. The sequencing here drew on CD4+ or CD8+ T cells sorted from blood, taken in a trial of the OX40 agonist ivuxolimab. The receptors derive from an adult with an advanced solid tumor such as melanoma, head and neck, liver or kidney cancer. Both conserved end residues are part of each CDR3. The order of the fields is D gene, J gene, V gene, clone size, CDR3 protein, CDR3 DNA. A D gene is named only where the DNA matches it firmly. Rows give clone size only sometimes, using once, few, many, or a class for an expanded clone.

D gene: TRBD1
J gene: TRBJ1-1
V gene: TRBV5-1
clone size: -
CDR3 protein: CASSLAGGTGVVEAFF
CDR3 DNA: TGCGCCAGCAGCTTGGCCGGAGGGACAGGGGTTGTGGAAGCTTTCTTT

D gene: -
J gene: TRBJ2-7
V gene: TRBV30
clone size: -
CDR3 protein: CAWSVGWAGISYEQYF
CDR3 DNA: TGTGCCTGGAGTGTAGGGTGGGCAGGGATCTCCTACGAGCAGTACTTC

D gene: -
J gene: TRBJ1-5
V gene: TRBV28
clone size: -
CDR3 protein: CASSHILTDGVYSNQPQHF
CDR3 DNA: TGTGCCAGCAGCCACATCCTTACGGACGGGGTCTATAGCAATCAGCCCCAGCATTTT

D gene: -
J gene: TRBJ1-3
V gene: TRBV7-9
clone size: -
CDR3 protein: CATSTGPGNTIYF
CDR3 DNA: TGTGCCACTTCTACGGGTCCTGGAAACACCATATATTTT

D gene: TRBD1
J gene: TRBJ1-1
V gene: TRBV28
clone size: -
CDR3 protein: CASSAPGQGHTEAFF
CDR3 DNA: TGTGCCAGCAGTGCGCCGGGACAGGGACACACTGAAGCTTTCTTT

D gene: -
J gene: TRBJ2-1
V gene: TRBV27
clone size: -
CDR3 protein: CASSFQGSYNEQFF
CDR3 DNA: TGTGCCAGCAGTTTCCAGGGGTCCTACAATGAGCAGTTCTTC

D gene: -
J gene: TRBJ2-1
V gene: TRBV5-1
clone size: -
CDR3 protein: CASSLRWVLGVGGSYNEQFF
CDR3 DNA: TGCGCCAGCAGCTTGCGTTGGGTGTTAGGGGTAGGGGGTTCCTACAATGAGCAGTTCTTC

D gene: -
J gene: TRBJ2-1
V gene: TRBV5-1
clone size: -
CDR3 protein: CASSLGQALSNEQFF
CDR3 DNA: TGCGCCAGCAGCTTGGGACAGGCCTTAAGTAATGAGCAGTTCTTC

D gene: -
J gene: TRBJ2-3
V gene: TRBV7-3
clone size: -
CDR3 protein: CASSLIGGDTQYF
CDR3 DNA: TGTGCCAGCAGCTTAATTGGGGGAGACACGCAGTATTTT

D gene: -
J gene: TRBJ2-1
V gene: TRBV19
clone size: once
CDR3 protein: CASSIWAYSYNEQFF
CDR3 DNA: TGTGCCAGTAGTATCTGGGCATACTCCTACAATGAGCAGTTCTTC

D gene: -
J gene: TRBJ2-5
V gene: TRBV27
clone size: -
CDR3 protein: CASSPDGSEETQYF
CDR3 DNA: TGTGCCAGCAGTCCGGACGGGAGCGAAGAGACCCAGTACTTC

D gene: -
J gene: TRBJ2-2
V gene: TRBV19
clone size: -
CDR3 protein: CASSIDGGMNTGELFF
CDR3 DNA: TGTGCCAGTAGTATAGATGGCGGGATGAACACCGGGGAGCTGTTTTTT

D gene: -
J gene: TRBJ2-1
V gene: TRBV7-9
clone size: -
CDR3 protein: CASSPLAGGGPYNEQFF
CDR3 DNA: TGTGCCAGCAGCCCCCTGGCGGGCGGTGGTCCCTACAATGAGCAGTTCTTC

D gene: TRBD1
J gene: TRBJ2-3
V gene: TRBV28
clone size: -
CDR3 protein: CASSETGGASTDTQYF
CDR3 DNA: TGTGCCAGCAGTGAAACAGGGGGCGCTAGCACAGATACGCAGTATTTT

D gene: -
J gene: TRBJ2-3
V gene: TRBV5-1
clone size: -
CDR3 protein: CASSPTQASTDTQYF
CDR3 DNA: TGCGCCAGCAGCCCAACCCAAGCCTCCACAGATACGCAGTATTTT

D gene: -
J gene: TRBJ2-7
V gene: TRBV19
clone size: -
CDR3 protein: CASSIVLGQYEQYF
CDR3 DNA: TGTGCCAGTAGTATAGTACTAGGACAGTACGAGCAGTACTTC

D gene: -
J gene: TRBJ2-3
V gene: TRBV27
clone size: -
CDR3 protein: CASGSLFTDTQYF
CDR3 DNA: TGTGCCAGCGGATCTCTTTTCACAGATACGCAGTATTTT

D gene: TRBD1
J gene: TRBJ1-1
V gene: TRBV6-4
clone size: -
CDR3 protein: CASSRGRNTEAFF
CDR3 DNA: TGTGCCAGCAGCAGGGGGCGGAACACTGAAGCTTTCTTT

D gene: TRBD1
J gene: TRBJ1-2
V gene: TRBV28
clone size: -
CDR3 protein: CASSYRGPTGYTF
CDR3 DNA: TGTGCCAGCAGTTACAGGGGGCCGACAGGCTACACCTTC

D gene: -
J gene: TRBJ2-1
V gene: TRBV2
clone size: -
CDR3 protein: CASSDVFWGPEQFF
CDR3 DNA: TGTGCCAGCAGTGATGTCTTTTGGGGGCCGGAGCAGTTCTTC

D gene: -
J gene: TRBJ2-1
V gene: TRBV13
clone size: -
CDR3 protein: CASRERLAYNEQFF
CDR3 DNA: TGTGCCAGCAGGGAACGACTAGCCTACAATGAGCAGTTCTTC

D gene: -
J gene: TRBJ1-2
V gene: TRBV5-8
clone size: -
CDR3 protein: CASAQPQGLRRGYTF
CDR3 DNA: TGTGCCAGCGCCCAACCCCAGGGGCTAAGACGTGGCTACACCTTC

D gene: -
J gene: TRBJ2-3
V gene: TRBV2
clone size: -
CDR3 protein: CASSRTSTDTQYF
CDR3 DNA: TGTGCCAGCAGTAGGACTAGCACAGATACGCAGTATTTT

D gene: TRBD2
J gene: TRBJ2-1
V gene: TRBV7-2
clone size: -
CDR3 protein: CASSFGLAGHEQFF
CDR3 DNA: TGTGCCAGCAGCTTCGGACTAGCGGGCCATGAGCAGTTCTTC

D gene: -
J gene: TRBJ2-2
V gene: TRBV4-2
clone size: -
CDR3 protein: CASSPGTADTGELFF
CDR3 DNA: TGTGCCAGCAGCCCCGGGACTGCCGACACCGGGGAGCTGTTTTTT

D gene: TRBD1
J gene: TRBJ1-2
V gene: TRBV18
clone size: once
CDR3 protein: CASSPSTGEALNYGYTF
CDR3 DNA: TGTGCCAGCTCACCATCCACAGGGGAAGCCCTTAACTATGGCTACACCTTC

D gene: TRBD1
J gene: TRBJ2-7
V gene: TRBV9
clone size: -
CDR3 protein: CASSAGQGVYEQYF
CDR3 DNA: TGTGCCAGCAGCGCAGGACAGGGGGTCTACGAGCAGTACTTC

D gene: TRBD2
J gene: TRBJ2-5
V gene: TRBV10-3
clone size: -
CDR3 protein: CATDPSGLEGETQYF
CDR3 DNA: TGTGCCACCGACCCTAGCGGGTTGGAGGGGGAGACCCAGTACTTC

D gene: TRBD2
J gene: TRBJ2-1
V gene: TRBV6-5
clone size: -
CDR3 protein: CASSYFTGGPLNEQFF
CDR3 DNA: TGTGCCAGCAGTTACTTTACGGGAGGGCCGCTAAATGAGCAGTTCTTC

D gene: -
J gene: TRBJ1-1
V gene: TRBV7-6
clone size: -
CDR3 protein: CASGLDGYTEAFF
CDR3 DNA: TGTGCCAGCGGCTTAGACGGGTACACTGAAGCTTTCTTT

D gene: -
J gene: TRBJ2-3
V gene: TRBV5-5
clone size: few
CDR3 protein: CASSPGTDTQYF
CDR3 DNA: TGTGCCAGCAGCCCGGGGACAGATACGCAGTATTTT

D gene: -
J gene: TRBJ2-7
V gene: TRBV5-6
clone size: -
CDR3 protein: CASSDPTDTYEQYF
CDR3 DNA: TGTGCCAGCAGCGACCCCACAGACACCTACGAGCAGTACTTC

D gene: TRBD2
J gene: TRBJ2-3
V gene: TRBV4-2
clone size: -
CDR3 protein: CASSPSLLAGIDTQYF
CDR3 DNA: TGTGCCAGCAGCCCGTCTCTACTAGCGGGGATAGATACGCAGTATTTT

D gene: -
J gene: TRBJ2-7
V gene: TRBV7-6
clone size: -
CDR3 protein: CASSFGESSYEQYF
CDR3 DNA: TGTGCCAGCAGCTTCGGTGAGAGCTCCTACGAGCAGTACTTC

D gene: -
J gene: TRBJ2-1
V gene: TRBV27
clone size: -
CDR3 protein: CASSLTTSSYNEQFF
CDR3 DNA: TGTGCCAGCAGTTTAACCACCAGCTCCTACAATGAGCAGTTCTTC

D gene: -
J gene: TRBJ2-1
V gene: TRBV27
clone size: -
CDR3 protein: CASSPYPPQGENEQFF
CDR3 DNA: TGTGCCAGCAGTCCATACCCCCCGCAGGGCGAGAATGAGCAGTTCTTC

D gene: -
J gene: TRBJ2-7
V gene: TRBV5-1
clone size: once
CDR3 protein: CASSSAGLSSYEQYF
CDR3 DNA: TGCGCCAGCAGCTCCGCGGGGCTTAGCTCCTACGAGCAGTACTTC

D gene: -
J gene: TRBJ2-2
V gene: TRBV18
clone size: -
CDR3 protein: CASSPPGRTTGELFF
CDR3 DNA: TGTGCCAGCTCACCACCAGGGCGGACCACCGGGGAGCTGTTTTTT

D gene: -
J gene: TRBJ1-1
V gene: TRBV2
clone size: -
CDR3 protein: CASSEALQTGPMNTEAFF
CDR3 DNA: TGTGCCAGCAGTGAAGCGCTTCAGACAGGCCCAATGAACACTGAAGCTTTCTTT

D gene: TRBD1
J gene: TRBJ1-5
V gene: TRBV9
clone size: -
CDR3 protein: CASSPGQLTQPQHF
CDR3 DNA: TGTGCCAGCAGCCCGGGACAGCTAACTCAGCCCCAGCATTTT

D gene: TRBD1
J gene: TRBJ2-1
V gene: TRBV19
clone size: -
CDR3 protein: CASSMDRVNEQFF
CDR3 DNA: TGTGCCAGTAGTATGGACAGGGTCAATGAGCAGTTCTTC

D gene: -
J gene: TRBJ2-1
V gene: TRBV7-9
clone size: once
CDR3 protein: CASSLGTGSYNEQFF
CDR3 DNA: TGTGCCAGCAGCTTAGGGACCGGCTCCTACAATGAGCAGTTCTTC

D gene: -
J gene: TRBJ2-4
V gene: TRBV5-6
clone size: -
CDR3 protein: CASSSDQEDLAKNIQYF
CDR3 DNA: TGTGCCAGCAGCTCCGACCAGGAAGACCTAGCCAAAAACATTCAGTACTTC

D gene: -
J gene: TRBJ1-1
V gene: TRBV5-8
clone size: -
CDR3 protein: CASSFSGAIGAFF
CDR3 DNA: TGTGCCAGCAGCTTCTCAGGGGCGATTGGAGCTTTCTTT

D gene: TRBD2
J gene: TRBJ2-1
V gene: TRBV4-1
clone size: -
CDR3 protein: CASSHGTTEQFF
CDR3 DNA: TGCGCCAGCAGCCACGGGACTACTGAGCAGTTCTTC

D gene: -
J gene: TRBJ1-3
V gene: TRBV15
clone size: once
CDR3 protein: CATSRVIGTDGNTIYF
CDR3 DNA: TGTGCCACCAGCAGAGTAATAGGGACGGACGGAAACACCATATATTTT

D gene: TRBD1
J gene: TRBJ2-1
V gene: TRBV6-5
clone size: -
CDR3 protein: CASSGTVYNEQFF
CDR3 DNA: TGTGCCAGCAGTGGGACAGTTTACAATGAGCAGTTCTTC

D gene: -
J gene: TRBJ1-2
V gene: TRBV5-1
clone size: -
CDR3 protein: CASSLGQMYTF
CDR3 DNA: TGCGCCAGCAGCTTGGGACAGATGTACACCTTC

D gene: -
J gene: TRBJ2-5
V gene: TRBV5-6
clone size: -
CDR3 protein: CASSWWATGRETQYF
CDR3 DNA: TGTGCCAGCAGCTGGTGGGCGACAGGTCGGGAGACCCAGTACTTC

D gene: -
J gene: TRBJ2-1
V gene: TRBV27
clone size: -
CDR3 protein: CASSWGIGLGNEQFF
CDR3 DNA: TGTGCCAGCAGTTGGGGTATAGGTCTGGGAAATGAGCAGTTCTTC